The subject of this entry is one TCR beta chain. This record comes from a study of blood T cell repertoires in COVID-19. In the study overall: Samples of COVID-19 (acute and convalescent) were obtained from the United States, Italy and Spain. T cells, B-cell-depleted T cells, or PBMCs provided the cDNA or gDNA that served as material.

V gave up 8 bases and J gave up 7 bases, with 13 bases separating them. Germline V gene lookup returns CDR1 SNHLY and CDR2 FYNNEI. The CDR3 is 12 amino acids. Per the original data handling: Reference gene primer amplification yielded estimated nucleated cell counts. TCRdb's table, derived via immunoSEQ multiplex PCR, lists solely in-frame clones and lacks some. V, J and clone size were drawn from that table, and D and trimming were deduced from the DNA. Of about 120,000 clones in the sample, 87% were seen once. The chain has TRBV2 and TRBJ2-3; D may be TRBD2 (6 bases). Sequencing input: peripheral blood. The receptor comes from a woman in her 70s with acute or convalescent COVID-19. CDR3 DNA: TGTGCCAGCGCGGGGAGTCTAAATACGCAGTATTTT. Protein product: CASAGSLNTQYF.